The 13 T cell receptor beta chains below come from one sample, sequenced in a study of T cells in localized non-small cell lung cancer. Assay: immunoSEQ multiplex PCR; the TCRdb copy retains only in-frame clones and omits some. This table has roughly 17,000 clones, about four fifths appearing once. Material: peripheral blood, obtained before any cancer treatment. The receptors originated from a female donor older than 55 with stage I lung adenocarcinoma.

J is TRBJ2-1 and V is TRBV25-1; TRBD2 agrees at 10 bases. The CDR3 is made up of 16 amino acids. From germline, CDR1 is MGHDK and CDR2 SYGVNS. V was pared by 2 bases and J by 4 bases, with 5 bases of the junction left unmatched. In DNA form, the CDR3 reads TGTGCCAGCAGTGAACCTAGCGGGGGTGTTTACAATGAGCAGTTCTTC. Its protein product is CASSEPSGGVYNEQFF.

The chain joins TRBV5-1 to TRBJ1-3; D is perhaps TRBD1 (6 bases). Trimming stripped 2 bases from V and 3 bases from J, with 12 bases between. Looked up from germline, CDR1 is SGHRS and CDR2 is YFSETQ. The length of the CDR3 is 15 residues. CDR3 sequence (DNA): TGCGCCAGCAGCTTAACCGGGACACGTGGAAACACCATATATTTT. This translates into CASSLTGTRGNTIYF. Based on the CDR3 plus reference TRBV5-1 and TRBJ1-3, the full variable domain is KAGVTQTPRYLIKTRGQQVTLSCSPISGHRSVSWYQQTPGQGLQFLFEYFSETQRNKGNFPGRFSGRQFSNSRSEMNVSTLELGDSALYLCASSLTGTRGNTIYFGEGSWLTVV.

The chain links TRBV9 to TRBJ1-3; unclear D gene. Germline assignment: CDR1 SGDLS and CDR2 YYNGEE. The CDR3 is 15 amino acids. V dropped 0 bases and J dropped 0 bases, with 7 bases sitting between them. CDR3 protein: CASSVGGNSGNTIYF. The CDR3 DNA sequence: TGTGCCAGCAGCGTAGGCGGGAACTCTGGAAACACCATATATTTT. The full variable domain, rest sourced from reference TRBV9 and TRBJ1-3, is DSGVTQTPKHLITATGQRVTLRCSPRSGDLSVYWYQQSLDQGLQFLIQYYNGEERAKGNILERFSAQQFPDLHSELNLSSLELGDSALYFCASSVGGNSGNTIYFGEGSWLTVV.

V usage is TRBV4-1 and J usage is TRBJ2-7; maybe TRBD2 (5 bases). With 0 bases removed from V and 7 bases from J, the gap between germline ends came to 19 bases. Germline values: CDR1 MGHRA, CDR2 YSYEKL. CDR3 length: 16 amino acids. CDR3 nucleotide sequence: TGCGCCAGCAGCCAAGATCGACGGCCTAGCCCCTCAGAGCAGTACTTC. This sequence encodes CASSQDRRPSPSEQYF.

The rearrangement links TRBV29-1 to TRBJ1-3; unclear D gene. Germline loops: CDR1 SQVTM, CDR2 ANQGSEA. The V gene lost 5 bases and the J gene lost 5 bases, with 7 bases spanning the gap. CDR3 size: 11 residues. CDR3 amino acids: CSVYGRNTIYF. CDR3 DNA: TGCAGCGTTTATGGACGAAACACCATATATTTT.

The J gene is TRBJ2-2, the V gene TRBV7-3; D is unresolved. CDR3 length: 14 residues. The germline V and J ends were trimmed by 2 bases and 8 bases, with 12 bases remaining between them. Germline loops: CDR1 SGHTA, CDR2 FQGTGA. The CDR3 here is CASSLSVNSGELFF. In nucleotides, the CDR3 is TGTGCCAGCAGCTTATCCGTAAACTCTGGGGAGCTGTTTTTT.

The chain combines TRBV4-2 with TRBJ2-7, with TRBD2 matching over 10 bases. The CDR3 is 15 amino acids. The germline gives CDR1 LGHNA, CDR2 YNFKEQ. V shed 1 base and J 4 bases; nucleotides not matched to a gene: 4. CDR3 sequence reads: CASSQGGLAVYEQYF. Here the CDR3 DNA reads TGTGCCAGCAGCCAAGGCGGACTAGCGGTATACGAGCAGTACTTC.

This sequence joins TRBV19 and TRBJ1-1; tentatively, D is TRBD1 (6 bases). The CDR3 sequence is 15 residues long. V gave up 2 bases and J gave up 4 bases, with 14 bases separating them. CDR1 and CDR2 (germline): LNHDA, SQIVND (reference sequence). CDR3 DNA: TGTGCCAGTAGTATATTGGGGGGGCCGAGCACTGAAGCTTTCTTT. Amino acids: CASSILGGPSTEAFF. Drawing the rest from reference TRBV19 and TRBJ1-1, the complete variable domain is DGGITQSPKYLFRKEGQNVTLSCEQNLNHDAMYWYRQDPGQGLRLIYYSQIVNDFQKGDIAEGYSVSREKKESFPLTVTSAQKNPTAFYLCASSILGGPSTEAFFGQGTRLTVV.

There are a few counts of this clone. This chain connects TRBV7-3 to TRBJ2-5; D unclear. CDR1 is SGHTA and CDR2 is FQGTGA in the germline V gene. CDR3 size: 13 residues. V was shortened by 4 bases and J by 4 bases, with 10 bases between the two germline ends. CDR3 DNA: TGTGCCAGCAGCTCACATTTCCGAGAGACCCAGTACTTC. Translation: CASSSHFRETQYF.

The CDR3 is CASSQGTNTEAFF. CDR3 sequence (DNA): TGTGCCAGCTCACAGGGCACGAACACTGAAGCTTTCTTT. The chain is built from TRBV18 and TRBJ1-1; D is unclear. CDR1 is KGHSH, CDR2 LQKENI, per germline. V was shortened by 4 bases and J by 1 base, with 7 bases between the two germline ends. This CDR3 is built from 13 residues. The full variable domain, rest sourced from reference TRBV18 and TRBJ1-1, is NAGVMQNPRHLVRRRGQEARLRCSPMKGHSHVYWYRQLPEEGLKFMVYLQKENIIDESGMPKERFSAEFPKEGPSILRIQQVVRGDSAAYFCASSQGTNTEAFFGQGTRLTVV.

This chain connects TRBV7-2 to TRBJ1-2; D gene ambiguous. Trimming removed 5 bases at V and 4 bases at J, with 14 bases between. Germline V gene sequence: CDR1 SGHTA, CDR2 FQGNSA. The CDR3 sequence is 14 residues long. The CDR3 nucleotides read TGTGCCAGCAGCCGGAGCCTCTCGGTCTATGGCTACACCTTC. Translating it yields CASSRSLSVYGYTF.

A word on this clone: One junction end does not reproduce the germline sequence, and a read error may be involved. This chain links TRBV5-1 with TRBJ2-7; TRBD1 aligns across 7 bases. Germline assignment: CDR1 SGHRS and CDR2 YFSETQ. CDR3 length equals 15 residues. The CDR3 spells CASSLAGQGEGEQHF. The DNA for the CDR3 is TGCGCCAGCAGCTTGGCGGGGCAGGGGGAAGGGGAGCAGCACTTC. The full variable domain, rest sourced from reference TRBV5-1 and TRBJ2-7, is KAGVTQTPRYLIKTRGQQVTLSCSPISGHRSVSWYQQTPGQGLQFLFEYFSETQRNKGNFPGRFSGRQFSNSRSEMNVSTLELGDSALYLCASSLAGQGEGEQHFGPGTRLTVT.

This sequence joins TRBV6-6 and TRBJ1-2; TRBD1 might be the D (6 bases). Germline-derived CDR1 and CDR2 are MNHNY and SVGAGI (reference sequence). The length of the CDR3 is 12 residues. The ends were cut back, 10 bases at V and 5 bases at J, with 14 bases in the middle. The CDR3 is CANGGQFYGYTF. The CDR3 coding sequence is TGTGCCAATGGAGGACAGTTTTATGGCTACACCTTC.